Below are 5 T cell receptor beta chains sequenced from a single sample in a study of blood T cells in healthy people across ages. Using a J-beta primer mix together with a sample-barcoded 5' primer, a second PCR was run for roughly 6 to 12 cycles. Each CDR3 protein gets one entry after TCRdb re-called the 5' RACE reads with MiXCR. Here the sample spans about 730,000 distinct CDR3 sequences, approximately 43% being singletons. Material for sequencing was blood. These receptors all come from a woman aged 60-75 years in good health.

V and J are TRBV20-1 and TRBJ1-1, with D hard to call. This CDR3 comprises 12 residues. Trimming shortened V by 3 bases and J by 4 bases, and 9 bases separated the two germline ends. The germline V gene encodes CDR1 DFQATT and CDR2 SNEGSKA (reference sequence). As DNA, the CDR3 is TGCAGTGCTAGGGATTGGAGCACTGAAGCTTTCTTT. This gives the protein CSARDWSTEAFF.

This clonotype has only a few counts. The V and J genes are TRBV5-6 and TRBJ2-1; D is perhaps TRBD1 or TRBD2 (5 bases each). The CDR3 sequence is 13 residues long. Germline V gene data show CDR1 as SGHDT and CDR2 as YYEEEE. V gave up 4 bases and J gave up 7 bases, with 12 bases separating them. The CDR3 sequence: CASSAGAENEQFF. CDR3 nucleotides: TGTGCCAGCAGCGCCGGGGCCGAAAATGAGCAGTTCTTC.

The chain is built from TRBV2 and TRBJ2-3, with 7 bases fitting TRBD2. The V and J ends lost 7 bases and 7 bases, in that order; junction bases with no gene match: 14. In germline, CDR1 is SNHLY, CDR2 FYNNEI. The CDR3 has 15 residues. In DNA, the CDR3 is TGTGCCAGCAAGTCGGGCGGGGACTATGGGAATACGCAGTATTTT. Its protein is CASKSGGDYGNTQYF. Looking up the rest from reference TRBV2 and TRBJ2-3 gives the full variable domain: EPEVTQTPSHQVTQMGQEVILRCVPISNHLYFYWYRQILGQKVEFLVSFYNNEISEKSEIFDDQFSVERPDGSNFTLKIRSTKLEDSAMYFCASKSGGDYGNTQYFGPGTRLTVL.

The chain joins TRBV5-1 to TRBJ1-1, with TRBD1 as a possible D gene (6 bases). CDR3 length: 15 amino acids. CDR1 is SGHRS, CDR2 YFSETQ, per germline. Trimming took off 3 bases at V and 8 bases at J, with 20 bases between the two ends. The CDR3 loop reads CASSSDTGTLREAFF. The CDR3 coding sequence is TGCGCCAGCAGCTCTGACACAGGGACCTTACGCGAAGCTTTCTTT.

This clonotype has just one count. This chain links TRBV20-1 with TRBJ1-3, with TRBD1 matching over 7 bases. Germline V gives CDR1 DFQATT, CDR2 SNEGSKA (reference sequence). CDR3 size: 22 residues. With V trimmed by 0 bases and J by 1 base, 24 bases remained unmatched. CDR3 DNA sequence: TGCAGTGCTAGAGATTTTGGCGGGCGGGACAGAGGGAGAGGAACTTCTGGAAACACCATATATTTT. Encoded protein: CSARDFGGRDRGRGTSGNTIYF.